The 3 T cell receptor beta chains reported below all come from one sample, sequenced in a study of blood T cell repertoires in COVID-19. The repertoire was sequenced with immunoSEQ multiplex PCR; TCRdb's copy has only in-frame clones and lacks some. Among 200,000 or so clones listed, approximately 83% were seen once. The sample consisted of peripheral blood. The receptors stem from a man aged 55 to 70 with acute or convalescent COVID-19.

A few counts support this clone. The CDR3 DNA follows: TGTGCCAGCAGTGAATTTTTAGTCTCGAACAATGAGCAGTTCTTC. This sequence encodes CASSEFLVSNNEQFF. This chain uses TRBV6-1 with TRBJ2-1; D unclear. The germline V gene has CDR1 MNHNS and CDR2 SASEGT. Trimming removed 2 bases from V and 5 bases from J, with 13 bases in between. This CDR3 spans 15 amino acids.

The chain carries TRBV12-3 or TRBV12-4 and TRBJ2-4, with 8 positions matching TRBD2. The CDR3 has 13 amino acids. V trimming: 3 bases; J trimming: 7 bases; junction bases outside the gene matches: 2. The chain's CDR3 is CASSFTGGNIQYF. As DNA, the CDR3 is TGTGCCAGCAGTTTCACGGGAGGGAACATTCAGTACTTC.

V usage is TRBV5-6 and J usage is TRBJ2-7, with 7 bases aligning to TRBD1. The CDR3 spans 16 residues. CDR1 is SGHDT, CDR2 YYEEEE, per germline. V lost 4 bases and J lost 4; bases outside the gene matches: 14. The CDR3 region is CASSVSYRDRLYEQYF. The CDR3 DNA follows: TGTGCCAGCAGCGTATCATACCGGGACAGATTGTACGAGCAGTACTTC.